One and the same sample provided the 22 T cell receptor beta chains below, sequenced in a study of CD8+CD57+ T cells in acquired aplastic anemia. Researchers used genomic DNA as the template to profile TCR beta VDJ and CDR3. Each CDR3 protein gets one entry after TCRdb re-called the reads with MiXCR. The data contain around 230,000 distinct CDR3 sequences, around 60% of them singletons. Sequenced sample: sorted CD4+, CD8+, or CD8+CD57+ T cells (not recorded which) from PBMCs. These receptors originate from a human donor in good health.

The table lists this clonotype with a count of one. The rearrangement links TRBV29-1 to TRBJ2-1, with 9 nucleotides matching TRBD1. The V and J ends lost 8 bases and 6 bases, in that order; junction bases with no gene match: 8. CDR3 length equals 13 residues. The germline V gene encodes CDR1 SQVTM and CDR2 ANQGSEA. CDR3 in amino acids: CSSDRTGVNEQFF. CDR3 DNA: TGCAGCAGTGACAGGACAGGGGTCAATGAGCAGTTCTTC.

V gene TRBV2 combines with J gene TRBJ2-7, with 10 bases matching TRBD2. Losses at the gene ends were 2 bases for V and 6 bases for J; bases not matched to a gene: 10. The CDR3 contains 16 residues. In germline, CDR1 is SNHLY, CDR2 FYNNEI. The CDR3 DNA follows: TGTGCCAGCAGTGAACACCAGCGGGGGGGTCCCCCCGAGCAGTACTTC. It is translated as CASSEHQRGGPPEQYF.

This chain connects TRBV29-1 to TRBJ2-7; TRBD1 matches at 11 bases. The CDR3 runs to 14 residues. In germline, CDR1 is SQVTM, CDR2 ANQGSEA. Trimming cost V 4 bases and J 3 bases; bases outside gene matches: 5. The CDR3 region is CSVGIGTGGYEQYF. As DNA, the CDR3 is TGCAGCGTTGGAATAGGGACAGGGGGCTACGAGCAGTACTTC.

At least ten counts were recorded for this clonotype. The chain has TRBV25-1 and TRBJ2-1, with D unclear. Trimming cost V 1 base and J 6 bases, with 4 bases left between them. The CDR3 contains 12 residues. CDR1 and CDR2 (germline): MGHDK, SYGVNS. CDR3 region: CASSELGNEQFF. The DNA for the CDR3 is TGTGCCAGCAGTGAATTGGGCAATGAGCAGTTCTTC.

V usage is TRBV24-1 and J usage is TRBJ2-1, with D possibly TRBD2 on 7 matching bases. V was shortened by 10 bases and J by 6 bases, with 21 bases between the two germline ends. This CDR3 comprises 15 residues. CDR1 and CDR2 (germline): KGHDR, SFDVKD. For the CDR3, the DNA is TGTGCCACAGGAGGGGTGAGGGGGGGCGGCAATGAGCAGTTCTTC. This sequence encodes CATGGVRGGGNEQFF.

CDR3 loop: CASSLAGGPGQYF. The CDR3 nucleotides read TGTGCCAGCAGCTTAGCCGGGGGGCCAGGGCAGTACTTC. The V and J genes are TRBV7-9 and TRBJ2-7; the D gene is possibly TRBD2 (7 bases). Trimming left V 0 bases short and J 9 bases short, with 12 bases between. Germline values: CDR1 SEHNR, CDR2 FQNEAQ (reference sequence). The CDR3 covers 13 residues.

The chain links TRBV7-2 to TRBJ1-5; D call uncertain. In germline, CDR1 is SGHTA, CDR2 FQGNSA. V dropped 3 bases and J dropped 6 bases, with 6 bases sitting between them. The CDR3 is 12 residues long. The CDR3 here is CASSLLGQPQHF. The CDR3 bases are TGTGCCAGCAGCTTGCTTGGTCAGCCCCAGCATTTT.

The CDR3 DNA reads as TGTGCCAGCAGTTACGGACAGGGTGAACTCTATGGCTACACCATATATTTT. This codes for CASSYGQGELYGYTIYF. The chain carries TRBV6-5 and TRBJ1-3, with 8 nucleotides matching TRBD1. J was trimmed by 8 bases and V by 2 bases; bases with no gene match: 14. The CDR3 covers 17 residues. Germline V gene lookup returns CDR1 MNHEY and CDR2 SVGAGI.

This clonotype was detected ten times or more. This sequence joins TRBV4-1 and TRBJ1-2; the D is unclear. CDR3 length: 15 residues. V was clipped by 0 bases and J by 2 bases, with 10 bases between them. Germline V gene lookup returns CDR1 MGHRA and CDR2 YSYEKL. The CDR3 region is CASSQDSKVNYGYTF. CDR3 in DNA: TGCGCCAGCAGCCAAGATTCGAAGGTAAACTATGGCTACACCTTC.

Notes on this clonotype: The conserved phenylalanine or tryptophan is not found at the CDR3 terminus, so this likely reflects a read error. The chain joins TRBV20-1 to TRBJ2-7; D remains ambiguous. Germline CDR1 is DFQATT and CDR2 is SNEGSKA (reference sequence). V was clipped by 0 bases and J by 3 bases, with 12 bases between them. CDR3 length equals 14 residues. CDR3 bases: TGCAGTGCTAGAGATCGAGTAATCGGCTACGAGCAGTACCTC. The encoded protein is CSARDRVIGYEQYL.

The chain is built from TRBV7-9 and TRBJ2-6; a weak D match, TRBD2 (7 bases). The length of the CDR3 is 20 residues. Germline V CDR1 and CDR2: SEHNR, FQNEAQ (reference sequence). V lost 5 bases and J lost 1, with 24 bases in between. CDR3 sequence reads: CASSALRGAGERSGANVLTF. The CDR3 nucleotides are TGTGCCAGCAGCGCTCTCCGGGGGGCAGGGGAGCGGTCTGGGGCCAACGTCCTGACTTTC.

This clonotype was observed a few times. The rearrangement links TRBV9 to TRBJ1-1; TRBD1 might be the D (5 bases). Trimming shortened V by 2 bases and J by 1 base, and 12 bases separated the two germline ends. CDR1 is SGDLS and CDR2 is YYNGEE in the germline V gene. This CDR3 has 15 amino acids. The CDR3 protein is CASSVQGAGNTEAFF. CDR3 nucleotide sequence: TGTGCCAGCAGCGTCCAAGGGGCTGGGAACACTGAAGCTTTCTTT.

CDR3 protein: CASHDLGATNEAFF. CDR3 nucleotides: TGTGCCAGCCACGACTTAGGAGCAACTAATGAAGCTTTCTTT. The V call is TRBV7-9, the J call TRBJ1-1; D is unresolved. Germline V CDR1 and CDR2: SEHNR, FQNEAQ (reference sequence). The CDR3 consists of 14 residues. With 8 bases removed from V and 7 bases from J, the gap between germline ends came to 20 bases.

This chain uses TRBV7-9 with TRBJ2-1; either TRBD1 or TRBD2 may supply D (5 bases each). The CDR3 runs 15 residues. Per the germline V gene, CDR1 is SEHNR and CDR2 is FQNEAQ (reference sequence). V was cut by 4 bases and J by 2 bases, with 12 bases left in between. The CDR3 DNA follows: TGTGCCAGCAGCTCCGGGACGTCGCCCTACAATGAGCAGTTCTTC. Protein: CASSSGTSPYNEQFF.

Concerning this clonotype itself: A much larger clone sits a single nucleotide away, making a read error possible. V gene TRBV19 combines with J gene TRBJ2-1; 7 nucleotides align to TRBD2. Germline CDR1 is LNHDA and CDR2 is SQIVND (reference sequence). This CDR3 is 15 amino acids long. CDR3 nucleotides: TGTGCCAGTAGTATCCGGGGGGAGGCCTACAATGGGCAGTTCTTC. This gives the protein CASSIRGEAYNGQFF.

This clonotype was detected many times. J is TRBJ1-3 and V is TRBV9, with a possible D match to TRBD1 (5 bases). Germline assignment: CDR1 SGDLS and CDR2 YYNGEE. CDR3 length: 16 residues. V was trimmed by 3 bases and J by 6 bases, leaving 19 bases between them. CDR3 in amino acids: CASSAGRGREENTIYF. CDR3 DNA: TGTGCCAGCAGCGCGGGAAGGGGAAGGGAGGAAAACACCATATATTTT.

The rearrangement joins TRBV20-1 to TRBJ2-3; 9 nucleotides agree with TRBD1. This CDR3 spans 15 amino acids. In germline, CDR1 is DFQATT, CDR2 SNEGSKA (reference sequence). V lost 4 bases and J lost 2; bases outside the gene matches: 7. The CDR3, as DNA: TGCAGTGCTAAGACAGGGGGTTCAGACACAGATACGCAGTATTTT. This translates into CSAKTGGSDTDTQYF.

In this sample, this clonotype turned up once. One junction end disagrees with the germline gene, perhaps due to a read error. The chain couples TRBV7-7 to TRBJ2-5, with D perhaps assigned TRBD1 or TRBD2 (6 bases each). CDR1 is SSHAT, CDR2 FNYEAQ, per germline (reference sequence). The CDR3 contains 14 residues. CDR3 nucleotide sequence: TGTGCTAGCAGTTGGAGGGGGGACCAAGAGACCCAGTACTTC. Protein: CASSWRGDQETQYF.

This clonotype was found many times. CDR3 protein: CASSVGSLDEQYF. The CDR3 coding sequence is TGTGCCAGCAGCGTAGGCTCCCTGGACGAGCAGTACTTC. The J gene is TRBJ2-7, the V gene TRBV9; unclear D gene. V lost 0 bases to trimming and J lost 5 bases, with 9 bases between them. The CDR3 has 13 residues. CDR1 and CDR2 (germline): SGDLS, YYNGEE.

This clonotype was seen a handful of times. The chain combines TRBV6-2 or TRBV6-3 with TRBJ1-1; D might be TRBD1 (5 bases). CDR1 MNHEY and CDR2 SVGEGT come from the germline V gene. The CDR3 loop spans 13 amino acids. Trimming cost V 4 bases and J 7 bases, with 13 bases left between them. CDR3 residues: CASSSAGGIEAFF. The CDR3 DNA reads TGTGCCAGCAGTTCCGCCGGGGGGATTGAAGCTTTCTTT.

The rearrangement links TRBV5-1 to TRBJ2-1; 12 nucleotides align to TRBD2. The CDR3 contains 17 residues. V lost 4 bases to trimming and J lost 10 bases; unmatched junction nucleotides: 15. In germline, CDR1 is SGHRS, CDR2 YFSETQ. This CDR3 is CASSPYNVLAGGAEQFF. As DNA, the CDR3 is TGCGCCAGCAGCCCATACAACGTTCTAGCGGGGGGGGCGGAGCAGTTCTTC.

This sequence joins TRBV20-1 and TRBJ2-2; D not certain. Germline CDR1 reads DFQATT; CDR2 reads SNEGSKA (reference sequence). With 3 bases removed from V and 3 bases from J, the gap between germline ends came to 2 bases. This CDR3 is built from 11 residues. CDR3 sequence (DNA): TGCAGTGCTAGTGACACCGGGGAGCTGTTTTTT. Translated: CSASDTGELFF.